This T cell receptor beta chain stems from a study of T cell responses to AZD1222 COVID-19 vaccine. This CDR3 comprises 16 residues. Per germline, CDR1 MGHRA and CDR2 YSYEKL. Germline trimming cut 4 bases from V and 5 bases from J; bases unmatched to any gene: 5. TCRdb's copy holds only in-frame clones and misses some; the assay was immunoSEQ multiplex PCR. Among some 170,000 clones listed, approximately 92% were seen once. Sequencing was performed on peripheral blood, taken on day 0 of AZD1222 vaccination. The sequence was obtained from an adult in good health. The rearrangement links TRBV4-1 to TRBJ2-5; 15 bases fit TRBD2. CDR3 sequence: CASSPGLAGGPETQYF. Written as DNA, the CDR3 is TGCGCCAGCAGCCCTGGACTAGCGGGAGGGCCTGAGACCCAGTACTTC.